The subject of this entry is one T cell receptor beta chain. What it binds is not known. Molecular identifiers with 6-nucleotide sample barcodes were added during cDNA synthesis via template switching. TCRdb reprocessed the 5' RACE reads; each CDR3 protein has one entry and no DNA is given. Its table records approximately 390,000 distinct CDR3 sequences. The data were obtained in a study of monozygotic twins with inflammatory bowel disease. There are 16 residues in the CDR3. Germline-derived CDR1 and CDR2 are SGHTA and FQGNSA. Study results and limitations: Patient repertoires may have gained variability from differing immunosuppressive treatments. By inverse Simpson index, TCRbeta diversity was lower in IBD patients than in healthy co-twins.

Specimen: blood. The sequence derives from a human donor with ulcerative colitis or Crohn's disease, or a healthy co-twin of an affected twin (not recorded which). J is TRBJ1-4 and V is TRBV7-2; TCRdb's D call of TRBD1 is untestable without DNA. The CDR3 loop is CASSLGDSPTNEKLFF.